This T cell receptor beta chain was documented in a study of cytomegalovirus exposure and HLA in healthy donors. The CDR3 is 15 amino acids. Germline CDR1 and CDR2: MNHNY and SVGAGI (reference sequence). V lost 5 bases, J lost 7 bases, and 9 bases stayed unmatched. The PCR contained 60 Vbeta and 13 Jbeta primers. TCRdb's copy holds only in-frame clones and misses some; the assay was immunoSEQ multiplex PCR. The sample lists some 130,000 clones, around 80% occurring once. For this clone: Its specificity is unknown.

Findings and caveats of the study: Reports state that TCR beta sequences accurately predicted most subjects' HLA-A and HLA-B alleles. Some TCR beta chains (164 of them) were listed as cytomegalovirus-associated. Later work found most CMV-associated TCR beta chains apparently HLA-restricted.

This sequence was found in a human donor in good health. What was sequenced was PBMCs. The rearrangement uses TRBV6-6 and TRBJ1-5; 9 bases line up with TRBD1. CDR3 residues: CASSPEGQGGQPQHF. The CDR3 coding sequence is TGTGCCAGCAGTCCCGAGGGACAGGGCGGGCAGCCCCAGCATTTT.